Listed here are 28 T cell receptor beta chains from one sample, sequenced in a study of Graves' ophthalmopathy and Graves' hyperthyroidism. RNA transcripts served as template for amplifying TCR beta CDR3 sequences. The library came from an HTBI-primed first-round RT-PCR and a second-round multiplex PCR. TCRdb used MiXCR to reprocess the multiplex PCR reads, holding one entry per CDR3 protein. The table has 400,000 to 450,000 distinct CDR3 sequences, roughly 20% seen once. The sample was peripheral blood. The source is a young woman with stable Graves' hyperthyroidism.

This clonotype was seen repeatedly, ten times or more. The chain recombines TRBV20-1 with TRBJ2-5; 7 bases line up with TRBD2. V was pared by 3 bases and J by 7 bases, with 11 bases of the junction left unmatched. Germline values: CDR1 DFQATT, CDR2 SNEGSKA (reference sequence). This CDR3 comprises 14 residues. CDR3 region: CSASPPAGDGTQYF. CDR3 nucleotide sequence: TGCAGTGCTAGCCCCCCGGCGGGGGACGGGACCCAGTACTTC.

This clonotype was recorded many times. This chain links TRBV7-2 with TRBJ2-7; D gene uncertain. The germline V gene encodes CDR1 SGHTA and CDR2 FQGNSA. CDR3 length equals 14 residues. Trimming pared 5 bases from V and 1 base from J, leaving 12 bases between. CDR3 nucleotides: TGTGCCAGCAGCCTATACTCACCGTCCTACGAGCAGTACTTC. Amino acid sequence: CASSLYSPSYEQYF.

The genes are TRBV4-1 and TRBJ1-2, with D hard to call. This CDR3 has 18 residues. V lost 0 bases and J lost 2, with 19 bases in between. CDR1 is MGHRA and CDR2 is YSYEKL in the germline V gene. The CDR3 bases are TGCGCCAGCAGCCAAGAGGCAGATCGGACCTATATCAACTATGGCTACACCTTC. Translated, it gives CASSQEADRTYINYGYTF.

The table lists this clonotype with many counts. The rearrangement joins TRBV11-2 to TRBJ2-2; 10 bases agree with TRBD2. This CDR3 has 16 residues. Trimming cost V 0 bases and J 6 bases; bases outside gene matches: 4. CDR1 is SGHAT and CDR2 is FQNNGV in the germline V gene. The CDR3 nucleotides read TGTGCCAGCAGCTTAGAGTCTAGCGGGAGCCCCGGGGAGCTGTTTTTT. Its translation: CASSLESSGSPGELFF.

Turning to this clonotype: A junction end diverges from the germline sequence, so it may reflect a read error. J is TRBJ2-7 and V is TRBV3-1; 8 nucleotides match TRBD1. Germline V lookup: CDR1 LGHDT, CDR2 YNNKEL (reference sequence). The CDR3 is 14 residues long. The CDR3 sequence is CASSHGQGPYEQCF. Here the CDR3 DNA reads TGTGCCAGCAGCCATGGACAGGGCCCCTACGAGCAGTGCTTC.

This clonotype was recorded many times. The V and J genes are TRBV7-6 and TRBJ2-7; 7 bases match TRBD2. CDR3 length: 15 residues. Germline V gene sequence: CDR1 SGHVS, CDR2 FNYEAQ. The J segment lost 6 bases and the V segment lost 5 bases, leaving 13 bases of the junction unmatched. The CDR3 DNA reads TGTGCCAGCAGCGACGGGAGGCGGGCCCGCGGCGAGCAGTACTTC. This codes for CASSDGRRARGEQYF. Looking up the rest from reference TRBV7-6 and TRBJ2-7 gives the full variable domain: GAGVSQSPRYKVTKRGQDVALRCDPISGHVSLYWYRQALGQGPEFLTYFNYEAQQDKSGLPNDRFSAERPEGSISTLTIQRTEQRDSAMYRCASSDGRRARGEQYFGPGTRLTVT.

V is TRBV29-1 and J is TRBJ2-3; 8 nucleotides agree with TRBD2. V lost 5 bases and J lost 6; bases outside the gene matches: 10. Germline lookup yields CDR1 SQVTM and CDR2 ANQGSEA. CDR3 size: 14 residues. The CDR3 DNA sequence: TGCAGCGTTCAAACTAGCGGTCCGGGTGATACGCAGTATTTT. It codes for CSVQTSGPGDTQYF.

This clonotype has at least ten counts. J is TRBJ1-2 and V is TRBV20-1; weak D call: TRBD1 (6 bases). The CDR3 consists of 14 residues. CDR1 and CDR2 (germline): DFQATT, SNEGSKA (reference sequence). V dropped 1 base and J dropped 4 bases, with 13 bases sitting between them. The CDR3 is CSARVWGPSYGYTF. CDR3 DNA: TGCAGTGCTAGAGTTTGGGGGCCCTCCTATGGCTACACCTTC.

V is TRBV20-1 and J is TRBJ2-7; 8 nucleotides align to TRBD1. The CDR3 is 16 amino acids. The J segment lost 3 bases and the V segment lost 1 base, leaving 11 bases of the junction unmatched. Germline values: CDR1 DFQATT, CDR2 SNEGSKA (reference sequence). The DNA of the CDR3 is TGCAGTGCTAGAGGAGGACAGGGAACCCTCTTCTACGAGCAGTACTTC. It is translated as CSARGGQGTLFYEQYF.

The sample holds many counts of this clonotype. The chain is built from TRBV10-3 and TRBJ2-2; maybe TRBD2 (7 bases). The CDR3 runs 16 residues. Looked up from germline, CDR1 is ENHRY and CDR2 is SYGVKD. Trimming cost V 0 bases and J 4 bases, with 12 bases left between them. In DNA form, the CDR3 reads TGTGCCATCAGTGAGTCGGGGGGGCTGAGCACCGGGGAGCTGTTTTTT. Translating gives CAISESGGLSTGELFF.

The chain links TRBV12-3 or TRBV12-4 to TRBJ2-7; D gene ambiguous. Trimming cost V 6 bases and J 2 bases, with 11 bases left between them. The CDR3 length is 13 residues. CDR3 in DNA: TGTGCCAGCAGATCGCTAGGAACCTACGAGCAGTACTTC. As protein: CASRSLGTYEQYF.

Comment on this clonotype: Lacking the conserved final phenylalanine or tryptophan, this CDR3 likely reflects a read error. The chain combines TRBV28 with TRBJ2-5; a possible D gene is TRBD2 (6 bases). The CDR3 covers 17 residues. The ends were cut back, 5 bases at V and 2 bases at J, with 21 bases in the middle. Germline CDR1 reads MDHEN; CDR2 reads SYDVKM. The CDR3 loop is CASSRGGGKGPQETQYI. CDR3 DNA sequence: TGTGCCAGCAGTCGCGGTGGAGGGAAAGGTCCACAAGAGACCCAGTACATC.

Turning to this clonotype: The CDR3 carries no conserved terminal phenylalanine or tryptophan, so it likely arises from a read error. This chain links TRBV12-3 or TRBV12-4 with TRBJ1-2; weak D call: TRBD1 (5 bases). V gave up 3 bases and J gave up 4 bases, with 18 bases separating them. The CDR3 sequence is 16 residues long. The CDR3 nucleotides are TGTGCCAGCAGTTTGACCCCGCAGGGTATACCCTATGGCTACACCTAC. It is translated as CASSLTPQGIPYGYTY.

This clonotype was seen ten or more times. V gene TRBV6-1 combines with J gene TRBJ1-2; D gene unclear. V was pared by 7 bases and J by 5 bases, with 20 bases between. The germline V gene encodes CDR1 MNHNS and CDR2 SASEGT. The CDR3 covers 15 residues. CDR3 loop: CASTRAQSTVYGYTF. The CDR3 DNA sequence: TGTGCCAGCACCCGAGCCCAGTCGACCGTTTATGGCTACACCTTC.

This clonotype was detected many times. The chain recombines TRBV2 with TRBJ2-7; D gene unclear. The CDR3 is made up of 12 amino acids. V was cut by 6 bases and J by 6 bases, with 12 bases left in between. CDR1 is SNHLY and CDR2 is FYNNEI in the germline V gene. The CDR3 is CASSLPPREQYF. DNA of the CDR3: TGTGCCAGCAGCTTACCTCCCCGCGAGCAGTACTTC.

The table lists this clonotype with a count of one. The rearrangement uses TRBV28 and TRBJ2-7; TRBD2 matches at 8 bases. Germline V gene lookup returns CDR1 MDHEN and CDR2 SYDVKM. The V segment lost 10 bases and the J segment 11 bases; nucleotides outside the gene matches: 16. The CDR3 loop spans 13 amino acids. In DNA form, the CDR3 reads TGTGCCACGGGAGGGCAGGGGAGTTCAGAGGAGTACTTC. The encoded protein is CATGGQGSSEEYF.

This clonotype has just a few counts. The rearrangement uses TRBV9 and TRBJ2-3; unclear D gene. With 3 bases removed from V and 4 bases from J, the gap between germline ends came to 6 bases. Germline-derived CDR1 and CDR2 are SGDLS and YYNGEE. This CDR3 spans 12 amino acids. As DNA, the CDR3 is TGTGCCAGCAGCGACTATGCAGATACGCAGTATTTT. This gives the protein CASSDYADTQYF.

With regard to this clonotype: Just one base apart from a much larger clone, this may be a read error. The CDR3 coding sequence is TGCAGTGCTAGCTACAGGGATCATCCCCAGCATTTT. It is translated as CSASYRDHPQHF. The J gene is TRBJ1-5, the V gene TRBV20-1; the D gene is possibly TRBD1 (6 bases). The length of the CDR3 is 12 residues. Looked up from germline, CDR1 is DFQATT and CDR2 is SNEGSKA (reference sequence).

The chain is built from TRBV12-3 or TRBV12-4 and TRBJ1-6; a weak D match, TRBD1 (6 bases). The CDR3 has 14 residues. Trimming removed 7 bases from V and 8 bases from J, with 15 bases in between. This CDR3 is CASTNTGRDSPLHF. The CDR3 nucleotides read TGTGCCAGCACCAACACAGGGAGAGATTCACCCCTCCACTTT.

This clonotype has more than one count but fewer than ten. This may stem from a read error, because a much larger clone lies one nucleotide away. The genes are TRBV5-1 and TRBJ1-6; TRBD1 matches 7 bases. Germline lookup yields CDR1 SGHRS and CDR2 YFSETQ. The CDR3 is 18 amino acids. In nucleotides, the CDR3 is TGCGCCAGCAGCGCCGGGACAGCCTTGAGCTCCTATAATTCACACCTCCACTTT. Translated: CASSAGTALSSYNSHLHF.

Details on this clonotype: The junction differs from germline at one of its ends, possibly a read error. This chain connects TRBV7-9 to TRBJ2-7, with D unclear. Looked up from germline, CDR1 is SEHNR and CDR2 is FQNEAQ (reference sequence). The CDR3 runs 15 residues. Here the CDR3 reads CASSLVGIPTYDQYF. For the CDR3, the DNA is TGTGCCAGCAGCTTAGTAGGGATACCCACCTACGATCAGTACTTC. Variable domain in full (rest from reference TRBV7-9 and TRBJ2-7): DTGVSQNPRHKITKRGQNVTFRCDPISEHNRLYWYRQTLGQGPEFLTYFQNEAQLEKSRLLSDRFSAERPKGSFSTLEIQRTEQGDSAMYLCASSLVGIPTYDQYFGPGTRLTVT.

This clonotype showed up many times. The chain is built from TRBV18 and TRBJ1-6; possible D gene TRBD1, 6 bases. Between the trimmed V and J ends, which lost 6 bases and 9 bases, there was a span of 18 bases. The CDR3 is made up of 15 amino acids. Germline V CDR1 and CDR2: KGHSH, LQKENI. The CDR3 DNA reads as TGTGCCAGCTCGAGACGAGGGGGACGGTTTTCACCCCTCCACTTT. Translation: CASSRRGGRFSPLHF.

This clonotype has just a few counts. The gene calls are TRBV5-5 and TRBJ1-1; a weak D match, TRBD1 (6 bases). The germline V and J ends were trimmed by 2 bases and 6 bases, with 17 bases remaining between them. The CDR3 length is 15 residues. Germline CDR1 reads SGHKS; CDR2 reads YYEKEE (reference sequence). This chain's CDR3 is CASSLWEQGFPEAFF. Written as DNA, the CDR3 is TGTGCCAGCAGCTTATGGGAGCAGGGGTTCCCTGAAGCTTTCTTT.

This clonotype was picked up many times. The gene calls are TRBV6-2 or TRBV6-3 and TRBJ1-2, with TRBD1 identical over 8 bases. CDR1 MNHEY and CDR2 SVGEGT come from the germline V gene. The CDR3 is 13 amino acids. V shed 0 bases and J 7 bases; nucleotides not matched to a gene: 1. CDR3 region: CASSYSGQGGYTF. In DNA form, the CDR3 reads TGTGCCAGCAGTTACTCAGGACAGGGTGGCTACACCTTC.

In this sample, this clonotype turned up many times. The chain combines TRBV18 with TRBJ2-7; D perhaps matches TRBD1 (5 bases). The V and J ends lost 0 bases and 2 bases respectively, with 8 bases between them. The CDR3 covers 14 residues. CDR1 KGHSH and CDR2 LQKENI come from the germline V gene. CDR3 bases: TGTGCCAGCTCACCACCCGACAGCCCCTACGAGCAGTACTTC. This codes for CASSPPDSPYEQYF.

There are many counts of this clonotype. This sequence may be a read error, since a much larger clone differs from it by one base. V is TRBV28 and J is TRBJ2-7, with 8 nucleotides matching TRBD1. This CDR3 is built from 12 residues. Trimming took 5 bases from V and 6 from J; bases not matched to a gene: 3. CDR1 is MDHEN and CDR2 is SYDVKM in the germline V gene. This chain's CDR3 is CASSPDRVEQYF. The CDR3 DNA reads TGTGCCAGCAGTCCGGACAGGGTCGAGCAGTACTTC. The whole variable domain, remainder taken from reference TRBV28 and TRBJ2-7, is DVKVTQSSRYLVKRTGEKVFLECVQDMDHENMFWYRQDPGLGLRLIYFSYDVKMKEKGDIPEGYSVSREKKERFSLILESASTNQTSMYLCASSPDRVEQYFGPGTRLTVT.

The chain is built from TRBV30 and TRBJ1-4, with D tentatively TRBD1 (5 bases). V was pared by 0 bases and J by 8 bases, with 13 bases between. The CDR3 contains 14 residues. CDR1 is GTSNPN and CDR2 is SVGIG in the germline V gene (reference sequence). The CDR3 nucleotides read TGTGCCTGGAGTGTACGGGGGGACGCCGAAAAACTGTTTTTT. It encodes CAWSVRGDAEKLFF.

This clonotype has at least ten counts. The V and J genes are TRBV6-5 and TRBJ1-5; 8 bases map to TRBD1. CDR3 size: 13 residues. Germline V gene lookup returns CDR1 MNHEY and CDR2 SVGAGI. V dropped 5 bases and J dropped 6; count of bases not matched to a gene: 3. This CDR3 is CASSTDRVQPQHF. The CDR3 bases are TGTGCCAGCAGTACGGACAGGGTTCAGCCCCAGCATTTT.